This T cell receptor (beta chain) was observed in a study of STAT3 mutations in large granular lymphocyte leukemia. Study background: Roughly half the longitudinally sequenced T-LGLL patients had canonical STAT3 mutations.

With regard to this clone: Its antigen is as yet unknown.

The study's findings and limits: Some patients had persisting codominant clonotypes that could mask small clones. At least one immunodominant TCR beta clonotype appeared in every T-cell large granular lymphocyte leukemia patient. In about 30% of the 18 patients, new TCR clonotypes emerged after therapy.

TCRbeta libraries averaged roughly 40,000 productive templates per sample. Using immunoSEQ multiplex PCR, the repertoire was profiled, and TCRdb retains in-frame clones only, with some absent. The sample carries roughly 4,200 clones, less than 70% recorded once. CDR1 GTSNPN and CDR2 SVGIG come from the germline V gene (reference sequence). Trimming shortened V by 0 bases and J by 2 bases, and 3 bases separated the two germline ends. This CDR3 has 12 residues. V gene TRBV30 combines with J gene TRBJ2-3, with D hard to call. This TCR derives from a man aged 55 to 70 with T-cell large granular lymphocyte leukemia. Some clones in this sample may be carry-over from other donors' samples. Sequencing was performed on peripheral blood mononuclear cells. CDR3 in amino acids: CAWSVSTDTQYF. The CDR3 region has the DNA TGTGCCTGGAGTGTGTCCACAGATACGCAGTATTTT.